This T cell receptor beta chain was identified in a study of T cell repertoires in cytomegalovirus infection. On the study more broadly: In public TCR beta signatures, there were indications of both CMV infection and matching HLA type. General observations from the study: Across the ex vivo response, the dominant clonotypes were HLA-C-restricted CMV-specific TCR beta clonotypes. Carriers of CMV plus the relevant HLA were identified by cumulative public TCR beta family frequency.

MiXCR, applied by TCRdb to the reads, yields one record per CDR3 protein. The repertoire holds about 900,000 distinct CDR3 sequences, with under 40% as singletons. Trimming stripped 2 bases from V and 0 bases from J, with 10 bases between. Looked up from germline, CDR1 is SGHKS and CDR2 is YYEKEE (reference sequence). The CDR3 loop spans 15 amino acids. Details on this clonotype: Its antigen remains unknown.

This sequence joins TRBV5-5 and TRBJ2-3; D is possibly TRBD1 (6 bases). The receptor's source is a human donor in good health (CMV status not recorded). Some clones in this sample may be carry-over from other donors' samples. The sequencing here drew on cultured CD8+ T cells from PBMCs, taken from culture after CMV antigen stimulation. The DNA of the CDR3 is TGTGCCAGCAGCTTTGGACAGCAGAGCACAGATACGCAGTATTTT. This encodes CASSFGQQSTDTQYF.